Below, one TCR beta chain is given with its context. This record belongs to a study of chemoradiotherapy in HPV16-positive cancers. Some clones are missing from TCRdb's copy, which holds only in-frame ones; the method was immunoSEQ multiplex PCR. Here the sample spans around 30,000 clones, about 90% being singletons. The germline V and J ends were trimmed by 5 bases and 5 bases, with 5 bases remaining between them. Germline V gives CDR1 LNHDA, CDR2 SQIVND (reference sequence). This CDR3 comprises 11 residues. Repeated repertoire sampling spanned the course of chemoradiotherapy. Material: blood, obtained from a patient who underwent chemoradiotherapy. This sequence was found in a human donor with HPV-associated anogenital cancer. This chain uses TRBV19 with TRBJ2-3; no definite D call. The CDR3 DNA reads as TGTGCCAGTAGTGTGGGAGATACGCAGTATTTT. Translated: CASSVGDTQYF.